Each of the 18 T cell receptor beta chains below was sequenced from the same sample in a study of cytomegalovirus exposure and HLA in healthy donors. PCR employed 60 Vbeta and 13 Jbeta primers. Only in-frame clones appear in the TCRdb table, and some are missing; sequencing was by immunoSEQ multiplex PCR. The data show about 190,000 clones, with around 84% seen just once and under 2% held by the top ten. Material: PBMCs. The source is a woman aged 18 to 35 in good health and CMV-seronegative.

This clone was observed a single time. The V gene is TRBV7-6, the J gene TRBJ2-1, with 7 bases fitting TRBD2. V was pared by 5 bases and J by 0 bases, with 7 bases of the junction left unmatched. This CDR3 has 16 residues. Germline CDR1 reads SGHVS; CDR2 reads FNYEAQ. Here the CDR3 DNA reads TGTGCCAGCAGCCCCCGGGAGGACCTCTCCTACAATGAGCAGTTCTTC. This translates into CASSPREDLSYNEQFF.

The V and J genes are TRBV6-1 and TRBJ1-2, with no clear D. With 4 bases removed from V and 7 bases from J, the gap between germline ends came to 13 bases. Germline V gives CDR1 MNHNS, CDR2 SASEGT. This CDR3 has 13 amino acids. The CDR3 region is CASSGPLPPGYTF. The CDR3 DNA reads TGTGCCAGCAGTGGGCCCCTCCCCCCTGGCTACACCTTC.

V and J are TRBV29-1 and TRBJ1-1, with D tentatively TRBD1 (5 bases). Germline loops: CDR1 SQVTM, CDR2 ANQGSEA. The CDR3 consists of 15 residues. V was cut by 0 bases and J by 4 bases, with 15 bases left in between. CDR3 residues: CSVEDVRAWGTEAFF. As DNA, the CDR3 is TGCAGCGTTGAAGATGTCAGGGCGTGGGGCACTGAAGCTTTCTTT.

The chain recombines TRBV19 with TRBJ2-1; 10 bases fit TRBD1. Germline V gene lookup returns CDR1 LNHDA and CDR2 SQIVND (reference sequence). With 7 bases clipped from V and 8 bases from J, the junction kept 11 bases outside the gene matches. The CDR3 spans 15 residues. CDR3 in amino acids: CASNREGQGMDEQFF. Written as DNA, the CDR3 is TGTGCCAGTAATCGGGAGGGACAGGGGATGGATGAGCAGTTCTTC.

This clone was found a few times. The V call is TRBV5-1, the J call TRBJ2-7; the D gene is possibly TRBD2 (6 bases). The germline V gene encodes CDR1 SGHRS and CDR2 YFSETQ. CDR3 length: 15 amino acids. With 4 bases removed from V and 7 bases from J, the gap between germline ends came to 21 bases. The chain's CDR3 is CASSQGAGLGGEQYF. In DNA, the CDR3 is TGCGCCAGCAGCCAAGGAGCGGGCTTAGGTGGGGAGCAGTACTTC.

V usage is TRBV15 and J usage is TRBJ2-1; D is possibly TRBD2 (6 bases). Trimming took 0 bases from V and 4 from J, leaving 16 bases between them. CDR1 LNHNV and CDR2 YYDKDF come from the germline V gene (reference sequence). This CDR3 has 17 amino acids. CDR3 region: CATSRDLGVAVYNEQFF. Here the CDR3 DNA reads TGTGCCACCAGCAGAGATCTGGGAGTAGCGGTGTACAATGAGCAGTTCTTC.

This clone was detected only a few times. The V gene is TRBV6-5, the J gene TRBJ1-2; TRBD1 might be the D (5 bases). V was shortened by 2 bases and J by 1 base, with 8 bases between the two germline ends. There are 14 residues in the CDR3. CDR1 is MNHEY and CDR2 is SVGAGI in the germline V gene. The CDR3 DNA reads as TGTGCCAGCAGTTACGTTAGGGGTAACTATGGCTACACCTTC. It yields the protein CASSYVRGNYGYTF.

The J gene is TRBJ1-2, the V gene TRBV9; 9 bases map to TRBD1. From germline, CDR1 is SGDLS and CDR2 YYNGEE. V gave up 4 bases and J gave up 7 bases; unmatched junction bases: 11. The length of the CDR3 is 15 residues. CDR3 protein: CASSRDRGVIGGYTF. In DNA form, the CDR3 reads TGTGCCAGCAGCCGCGACAGGGGGGTGATTGGTGGCTACACCTTC. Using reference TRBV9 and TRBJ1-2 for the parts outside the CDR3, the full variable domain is DSGVTQTPKHLITATGQRVTLRCSPRSGDLSVYWYQQSLDQGLQFLIQYYNGEERAKGNILERFSAQQFPDLHSELNLSSLELGDSALYFCASSRDRGVIGGYTFGSGTRLTVV.

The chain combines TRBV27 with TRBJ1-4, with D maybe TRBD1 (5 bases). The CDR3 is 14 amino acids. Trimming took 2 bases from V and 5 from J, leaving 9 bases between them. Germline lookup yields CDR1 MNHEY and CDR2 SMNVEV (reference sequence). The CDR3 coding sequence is TGTGCCAGCAGTTTACAGGGCCGGAATGAAAAACTGTTTTTT. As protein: CASSLQGRNEKLFF.

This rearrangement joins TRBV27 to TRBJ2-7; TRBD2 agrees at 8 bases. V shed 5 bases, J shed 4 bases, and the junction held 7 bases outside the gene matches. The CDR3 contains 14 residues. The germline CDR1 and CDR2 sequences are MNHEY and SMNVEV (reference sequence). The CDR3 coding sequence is TGTGCCAGCAGTATGACTAGCGTTAGATACGAGCAGTACTTC. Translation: CASSMTSVRYEQYF.

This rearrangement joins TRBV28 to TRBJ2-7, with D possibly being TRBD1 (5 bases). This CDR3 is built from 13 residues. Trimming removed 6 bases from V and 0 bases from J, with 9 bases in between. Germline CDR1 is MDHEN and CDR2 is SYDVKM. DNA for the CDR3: TGTGCCAGCAGGGCAGGGTTCTCCTACGAGCAGTACTTC. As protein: CASRAGFSYEQYF. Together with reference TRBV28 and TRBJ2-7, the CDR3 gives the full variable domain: DVKVTQSSRYLVKRTGEKVFLECVQDMDHENMFWYRQDPGLGLRLIYFSYDVKMKEKGDIPEGYSVSREKKERFSLILESASTNQTSMYLCASRAGFSYEQYFGPGTRLTVT.

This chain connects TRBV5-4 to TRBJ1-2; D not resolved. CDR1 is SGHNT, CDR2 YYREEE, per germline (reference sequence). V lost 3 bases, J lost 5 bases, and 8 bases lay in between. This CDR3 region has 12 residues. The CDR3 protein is CASSSDRYGYTF. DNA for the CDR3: TGTGCCAGCAGCTCTGATCGGTATGGCTACACCTTC.

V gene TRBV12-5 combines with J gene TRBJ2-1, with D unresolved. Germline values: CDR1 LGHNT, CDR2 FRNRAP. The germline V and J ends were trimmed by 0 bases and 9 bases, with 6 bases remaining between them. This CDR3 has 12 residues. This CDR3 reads CASGLVPGEQFF. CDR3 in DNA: TGTGCTAGTGGTTTGGTACCAGGTGAGCAGTTCTTC.

In DNA, the CDR3 is TGTGCCAGCAGGTCCAGGGTCCAAGAGACCCAGTACTTC. Translated, it gives CASRSRVQETQYF. The chain employs TRBV2 and TRBJ2-5; maybe TRBD1 (5 bases). V was trimmed by 6 bases and J by 1 base, leaving 9 bases between them. In germline, CDR1 is SNHLY, CDR2 FYNNEI. The CDR3 totals 13 residues.

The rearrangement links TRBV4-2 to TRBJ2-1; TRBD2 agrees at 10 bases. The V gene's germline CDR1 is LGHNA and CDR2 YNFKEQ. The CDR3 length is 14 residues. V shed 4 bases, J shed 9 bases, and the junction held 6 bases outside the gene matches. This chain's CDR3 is CASSPWTSGGEQFF. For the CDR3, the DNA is TGTGCCAGCAGCCCGTGGACTAGCGGAGGTGAGCAGTTCTTC.

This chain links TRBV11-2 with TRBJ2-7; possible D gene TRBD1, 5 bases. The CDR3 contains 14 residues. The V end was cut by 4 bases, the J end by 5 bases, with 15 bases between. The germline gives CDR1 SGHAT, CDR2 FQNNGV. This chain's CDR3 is CASSSSFRVNEQYF. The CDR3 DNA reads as TGTGCCAGCAGCTCCTCCTTCAGGGTAAACGAGCAGTACTTC.

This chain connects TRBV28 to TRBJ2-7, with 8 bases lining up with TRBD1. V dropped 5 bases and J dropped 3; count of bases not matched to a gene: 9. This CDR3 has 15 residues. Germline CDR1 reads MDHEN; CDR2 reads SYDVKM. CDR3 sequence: CASSLPGTGIYEQYF. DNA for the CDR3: TGTGCCAGCAGTCTCCCCGGGACAGGTATCTACGAGCAGTACTTC. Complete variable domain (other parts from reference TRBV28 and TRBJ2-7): DVKVTQSSRYLVKRTGEKVFLECVQDMDHENMFWYRQDPGLGLRLIYFSYDVKMKEKGDIPEGYSVSREKKERFSLILESASTNQTSMYLCASSLPGTGIYEQYFGPGTRLTVT.

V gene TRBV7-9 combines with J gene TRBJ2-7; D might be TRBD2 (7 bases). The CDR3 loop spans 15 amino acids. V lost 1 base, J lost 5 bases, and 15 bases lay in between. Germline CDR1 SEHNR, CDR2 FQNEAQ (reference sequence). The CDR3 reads CASSLVEGGFNEQYF. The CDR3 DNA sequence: TGTGCCAGCAGCTTAGTTGAGGGGGGGTTTAACGAGCAGTACTTC. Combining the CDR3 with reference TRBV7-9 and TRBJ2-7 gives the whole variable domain DTGVSQNPRHKITKRGQNVTFRCDPISEHNRLYWYRQTLGQGPEFLTYFQNEAQLEKSRLLSDRFSAERPKGSFSTLEIQRTEQGDSAMYLCASSLVEGGFNEQYFGPGTRLTVT.